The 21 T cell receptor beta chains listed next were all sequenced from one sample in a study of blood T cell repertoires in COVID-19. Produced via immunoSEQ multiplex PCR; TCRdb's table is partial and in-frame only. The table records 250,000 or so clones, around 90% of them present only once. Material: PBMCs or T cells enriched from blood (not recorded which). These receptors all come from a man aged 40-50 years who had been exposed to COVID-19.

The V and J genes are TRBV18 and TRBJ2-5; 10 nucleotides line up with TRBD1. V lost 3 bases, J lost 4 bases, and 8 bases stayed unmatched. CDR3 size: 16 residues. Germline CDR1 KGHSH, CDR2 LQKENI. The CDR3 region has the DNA TGTGCCAGCTCACCGGGACAGGGGACTCCTCGAGAGACCCAGTACTTC. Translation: CASSPGQGTPRETQYF.

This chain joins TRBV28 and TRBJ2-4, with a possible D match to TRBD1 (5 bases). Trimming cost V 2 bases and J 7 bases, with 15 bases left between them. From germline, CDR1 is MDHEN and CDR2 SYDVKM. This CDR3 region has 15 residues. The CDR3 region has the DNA TGTGCCAGCAGTTTAAGGGTCGGACATCGCAACATTCAGTACTTC. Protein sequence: CASSLRVGHRNIQYF.

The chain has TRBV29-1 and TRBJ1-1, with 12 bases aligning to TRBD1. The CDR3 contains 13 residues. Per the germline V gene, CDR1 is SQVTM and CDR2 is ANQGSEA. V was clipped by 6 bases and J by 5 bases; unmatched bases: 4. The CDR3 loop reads CSVGGQGATEAFF. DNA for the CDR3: TGCAGCGTGGGGGGACAGGGGGCGACTGAAGCTTTCTTT.

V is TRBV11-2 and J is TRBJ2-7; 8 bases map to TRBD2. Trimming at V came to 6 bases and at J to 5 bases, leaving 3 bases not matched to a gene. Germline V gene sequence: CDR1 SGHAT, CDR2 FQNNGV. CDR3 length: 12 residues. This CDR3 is CASRYGGDEQYF. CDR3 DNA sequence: TGTGCCAGCAGGTACGGGGGGGACGAGCAGTACTTC.

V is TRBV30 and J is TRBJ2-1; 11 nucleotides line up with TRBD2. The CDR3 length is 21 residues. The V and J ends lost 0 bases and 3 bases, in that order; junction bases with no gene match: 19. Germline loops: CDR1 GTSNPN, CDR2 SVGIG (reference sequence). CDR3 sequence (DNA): TGTGCCTGGAGTGTACCCCTCCGTTCTAGCGGGAGGCCGAAGCACTACAATGAGCAGTTCTTC. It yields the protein CAWSVPLRSSGRPKHYNEQFF.

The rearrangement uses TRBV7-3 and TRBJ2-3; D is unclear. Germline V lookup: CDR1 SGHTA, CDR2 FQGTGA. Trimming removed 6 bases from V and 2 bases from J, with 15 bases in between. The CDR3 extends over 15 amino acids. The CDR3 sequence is CASSPNALHTDTQYF. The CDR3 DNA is TGTGCCAGCAGTCCTAATGCCCTCCACACAGATACGCAGTATTTT.

CDR3 DNA: TGTGCCAGCAGCGTAGGGGACACCGTACACGAGCAGTACTTC. As protein: CASSVGDTVHEQYF. This sequence joins TRBV9 and TRBJ2-7; possibly TRBD1 for D (6 bases). The germline V and J ends were trimmed by 0 bases and 5 bases, with 12 bases remaining between them. The CDR3 runs 14 residues. Germline loops: CDR1 SGDLS, CDR2 YYNGEE.

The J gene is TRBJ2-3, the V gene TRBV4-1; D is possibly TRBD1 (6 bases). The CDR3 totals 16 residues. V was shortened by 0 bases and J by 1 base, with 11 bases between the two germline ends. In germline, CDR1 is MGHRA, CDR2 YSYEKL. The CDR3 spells CASSQETGRGTDTQYF. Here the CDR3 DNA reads TGCGCCAGCAGCCAAGAGACAGGTCGTGGCACAGATACGCAGTATTTT.

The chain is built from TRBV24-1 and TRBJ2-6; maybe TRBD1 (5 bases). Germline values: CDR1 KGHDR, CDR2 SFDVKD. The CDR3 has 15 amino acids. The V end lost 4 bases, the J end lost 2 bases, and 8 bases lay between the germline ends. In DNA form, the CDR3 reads TGTGCCACCAGTGACCCCAGGGCTGGGGCCAACGTCCTGACTTTC. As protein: CATSDPRAGANVLTF.

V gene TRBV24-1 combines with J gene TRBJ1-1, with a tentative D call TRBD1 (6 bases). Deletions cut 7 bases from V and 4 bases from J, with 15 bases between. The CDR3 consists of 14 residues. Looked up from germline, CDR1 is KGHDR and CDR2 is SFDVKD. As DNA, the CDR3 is TGTGCCACCAGCGATACAGGGCAGGGCACTGAAGCTTTCTTT. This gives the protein CATSDTGQGTEAFF.

DNA of the CDR3: TGTGCCAGCAGCCAAGATATGGATCTGGGGGCGCCTTACGAGCAGTACTTC. Protein: CASSQDMDLGAPYEQYF. This chain connects TRBV3-1 (or the pseudogene TRBV3-2) to TRBJ2-7; weak D call: TRBD1 (6 bases). Looked up from germline, CDR1 is LGHDT and CDR2 is YNNKEL (reference sequence). There are 17 residues in the CDR3. The V gene lost 0 bases and the J gene lost 4 bases, with 19 bases spanning the gap.

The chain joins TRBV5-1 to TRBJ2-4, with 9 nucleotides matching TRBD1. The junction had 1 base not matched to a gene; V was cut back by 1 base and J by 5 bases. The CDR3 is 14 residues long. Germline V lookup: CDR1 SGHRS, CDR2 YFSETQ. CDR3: CASSLTGGENIQYF. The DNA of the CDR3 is TGCGCCAGCAGCTTGACAGGGGGCGAAAACATTCAGTACTTC. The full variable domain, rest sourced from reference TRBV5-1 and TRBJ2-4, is KAGVTQTPRYLIKTRGQQVTLSCSPISGHRSVSWYQQTPGQGLQFLFEYFSETQRNKGNFPGRFSGRQFSNSRSEMNVSTLELGDSALYLCASSLTGGENIQYFGAGTRLSVL.

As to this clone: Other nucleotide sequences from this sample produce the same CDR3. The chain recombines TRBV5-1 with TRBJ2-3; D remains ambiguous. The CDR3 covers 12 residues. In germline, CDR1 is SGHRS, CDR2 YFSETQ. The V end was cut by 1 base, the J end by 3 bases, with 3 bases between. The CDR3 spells CASSLYTDTQYF. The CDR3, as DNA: TGCGCCAGCAGCTTGTATACAGATACGCAGTATTTT.

The CDR3 reads CASTPASGSPNTGELFF. The CDR3 coding sequence is TGTGCCAGCACCCCCGCTAGCGGCTCACCGAACACCGGGGAGCTGTTTTTT. The rearrangement joins TRBV28 to TRBJ2-2, with 7 bases fitting TRBD2. The CDR3 has 17 amino acids. Germline loops: CDR1 MDHEN, CDR2 SYDVKM. J was trimmed by 0 bases and V by 7 bases; bases with no gene match: 11.

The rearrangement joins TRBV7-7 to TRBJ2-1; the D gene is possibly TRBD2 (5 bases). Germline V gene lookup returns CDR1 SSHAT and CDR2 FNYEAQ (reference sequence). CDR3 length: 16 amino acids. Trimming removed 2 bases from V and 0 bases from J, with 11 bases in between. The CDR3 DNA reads TGTGCCAGCAGCTTAAGCGGAGAGAGCTCCTACAATGAGCAGTTCTTC. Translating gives CASSLSGESSYNEQFF.

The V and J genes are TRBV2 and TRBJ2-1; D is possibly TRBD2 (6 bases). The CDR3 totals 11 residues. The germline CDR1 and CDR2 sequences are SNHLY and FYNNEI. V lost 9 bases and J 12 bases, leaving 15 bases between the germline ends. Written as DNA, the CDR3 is TGTGCCAGAGGGACTGAGAGAGGGCAGTTCTTC. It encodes CARGTERGQFF.

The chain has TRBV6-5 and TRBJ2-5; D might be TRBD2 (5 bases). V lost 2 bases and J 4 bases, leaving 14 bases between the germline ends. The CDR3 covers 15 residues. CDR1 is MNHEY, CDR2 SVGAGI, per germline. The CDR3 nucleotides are TGTGCCAGCAGTTACGGGGTAACTAGTCGAGAGACCCAGTACTTC. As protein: CASSYGVTSRETQYF.

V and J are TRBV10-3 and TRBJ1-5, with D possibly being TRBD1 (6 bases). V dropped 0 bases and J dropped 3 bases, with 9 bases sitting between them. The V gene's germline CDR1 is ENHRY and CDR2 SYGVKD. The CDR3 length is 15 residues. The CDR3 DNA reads TGTGCCATCAGTGAGTCTGCAGGGGTCAATCAGCCCCAGCATTTT. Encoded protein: CAISESAGVNQPQHF.

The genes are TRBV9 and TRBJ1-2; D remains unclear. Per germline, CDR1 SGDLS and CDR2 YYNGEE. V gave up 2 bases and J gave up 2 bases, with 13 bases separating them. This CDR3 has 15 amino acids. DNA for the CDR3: TGTGCCAGCAGCGTCACCCGGGGTACAAACTATGGCTACACCTTC. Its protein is CASSVTRGTNYGYTF.

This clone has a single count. Written as DNA, the CDR3 is TGTGCCAGCAGTGATCCTGACAGGGCCGGATATGGCTACACCTTC. It codes for CASSDPDRAGYGYTF. This chain connects TRBV28 to TRBJ1-2; 7 bases are shared with TRBD1. Germline CDR1 and CDR2: MDHEN and SYDVKM. J lost 5 bases, V lost 5 bases, and 11 bases had no gene match. CDR3 size: 15 residues.

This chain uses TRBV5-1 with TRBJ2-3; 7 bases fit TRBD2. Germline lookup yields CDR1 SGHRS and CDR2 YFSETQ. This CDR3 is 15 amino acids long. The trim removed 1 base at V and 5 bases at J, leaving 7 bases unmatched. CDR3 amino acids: CASSLTAGEIDTQYF. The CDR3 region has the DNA TGCGCCAGCAGCTTGACGGCGGGAGAGATAGATACGCAGTATTTT.